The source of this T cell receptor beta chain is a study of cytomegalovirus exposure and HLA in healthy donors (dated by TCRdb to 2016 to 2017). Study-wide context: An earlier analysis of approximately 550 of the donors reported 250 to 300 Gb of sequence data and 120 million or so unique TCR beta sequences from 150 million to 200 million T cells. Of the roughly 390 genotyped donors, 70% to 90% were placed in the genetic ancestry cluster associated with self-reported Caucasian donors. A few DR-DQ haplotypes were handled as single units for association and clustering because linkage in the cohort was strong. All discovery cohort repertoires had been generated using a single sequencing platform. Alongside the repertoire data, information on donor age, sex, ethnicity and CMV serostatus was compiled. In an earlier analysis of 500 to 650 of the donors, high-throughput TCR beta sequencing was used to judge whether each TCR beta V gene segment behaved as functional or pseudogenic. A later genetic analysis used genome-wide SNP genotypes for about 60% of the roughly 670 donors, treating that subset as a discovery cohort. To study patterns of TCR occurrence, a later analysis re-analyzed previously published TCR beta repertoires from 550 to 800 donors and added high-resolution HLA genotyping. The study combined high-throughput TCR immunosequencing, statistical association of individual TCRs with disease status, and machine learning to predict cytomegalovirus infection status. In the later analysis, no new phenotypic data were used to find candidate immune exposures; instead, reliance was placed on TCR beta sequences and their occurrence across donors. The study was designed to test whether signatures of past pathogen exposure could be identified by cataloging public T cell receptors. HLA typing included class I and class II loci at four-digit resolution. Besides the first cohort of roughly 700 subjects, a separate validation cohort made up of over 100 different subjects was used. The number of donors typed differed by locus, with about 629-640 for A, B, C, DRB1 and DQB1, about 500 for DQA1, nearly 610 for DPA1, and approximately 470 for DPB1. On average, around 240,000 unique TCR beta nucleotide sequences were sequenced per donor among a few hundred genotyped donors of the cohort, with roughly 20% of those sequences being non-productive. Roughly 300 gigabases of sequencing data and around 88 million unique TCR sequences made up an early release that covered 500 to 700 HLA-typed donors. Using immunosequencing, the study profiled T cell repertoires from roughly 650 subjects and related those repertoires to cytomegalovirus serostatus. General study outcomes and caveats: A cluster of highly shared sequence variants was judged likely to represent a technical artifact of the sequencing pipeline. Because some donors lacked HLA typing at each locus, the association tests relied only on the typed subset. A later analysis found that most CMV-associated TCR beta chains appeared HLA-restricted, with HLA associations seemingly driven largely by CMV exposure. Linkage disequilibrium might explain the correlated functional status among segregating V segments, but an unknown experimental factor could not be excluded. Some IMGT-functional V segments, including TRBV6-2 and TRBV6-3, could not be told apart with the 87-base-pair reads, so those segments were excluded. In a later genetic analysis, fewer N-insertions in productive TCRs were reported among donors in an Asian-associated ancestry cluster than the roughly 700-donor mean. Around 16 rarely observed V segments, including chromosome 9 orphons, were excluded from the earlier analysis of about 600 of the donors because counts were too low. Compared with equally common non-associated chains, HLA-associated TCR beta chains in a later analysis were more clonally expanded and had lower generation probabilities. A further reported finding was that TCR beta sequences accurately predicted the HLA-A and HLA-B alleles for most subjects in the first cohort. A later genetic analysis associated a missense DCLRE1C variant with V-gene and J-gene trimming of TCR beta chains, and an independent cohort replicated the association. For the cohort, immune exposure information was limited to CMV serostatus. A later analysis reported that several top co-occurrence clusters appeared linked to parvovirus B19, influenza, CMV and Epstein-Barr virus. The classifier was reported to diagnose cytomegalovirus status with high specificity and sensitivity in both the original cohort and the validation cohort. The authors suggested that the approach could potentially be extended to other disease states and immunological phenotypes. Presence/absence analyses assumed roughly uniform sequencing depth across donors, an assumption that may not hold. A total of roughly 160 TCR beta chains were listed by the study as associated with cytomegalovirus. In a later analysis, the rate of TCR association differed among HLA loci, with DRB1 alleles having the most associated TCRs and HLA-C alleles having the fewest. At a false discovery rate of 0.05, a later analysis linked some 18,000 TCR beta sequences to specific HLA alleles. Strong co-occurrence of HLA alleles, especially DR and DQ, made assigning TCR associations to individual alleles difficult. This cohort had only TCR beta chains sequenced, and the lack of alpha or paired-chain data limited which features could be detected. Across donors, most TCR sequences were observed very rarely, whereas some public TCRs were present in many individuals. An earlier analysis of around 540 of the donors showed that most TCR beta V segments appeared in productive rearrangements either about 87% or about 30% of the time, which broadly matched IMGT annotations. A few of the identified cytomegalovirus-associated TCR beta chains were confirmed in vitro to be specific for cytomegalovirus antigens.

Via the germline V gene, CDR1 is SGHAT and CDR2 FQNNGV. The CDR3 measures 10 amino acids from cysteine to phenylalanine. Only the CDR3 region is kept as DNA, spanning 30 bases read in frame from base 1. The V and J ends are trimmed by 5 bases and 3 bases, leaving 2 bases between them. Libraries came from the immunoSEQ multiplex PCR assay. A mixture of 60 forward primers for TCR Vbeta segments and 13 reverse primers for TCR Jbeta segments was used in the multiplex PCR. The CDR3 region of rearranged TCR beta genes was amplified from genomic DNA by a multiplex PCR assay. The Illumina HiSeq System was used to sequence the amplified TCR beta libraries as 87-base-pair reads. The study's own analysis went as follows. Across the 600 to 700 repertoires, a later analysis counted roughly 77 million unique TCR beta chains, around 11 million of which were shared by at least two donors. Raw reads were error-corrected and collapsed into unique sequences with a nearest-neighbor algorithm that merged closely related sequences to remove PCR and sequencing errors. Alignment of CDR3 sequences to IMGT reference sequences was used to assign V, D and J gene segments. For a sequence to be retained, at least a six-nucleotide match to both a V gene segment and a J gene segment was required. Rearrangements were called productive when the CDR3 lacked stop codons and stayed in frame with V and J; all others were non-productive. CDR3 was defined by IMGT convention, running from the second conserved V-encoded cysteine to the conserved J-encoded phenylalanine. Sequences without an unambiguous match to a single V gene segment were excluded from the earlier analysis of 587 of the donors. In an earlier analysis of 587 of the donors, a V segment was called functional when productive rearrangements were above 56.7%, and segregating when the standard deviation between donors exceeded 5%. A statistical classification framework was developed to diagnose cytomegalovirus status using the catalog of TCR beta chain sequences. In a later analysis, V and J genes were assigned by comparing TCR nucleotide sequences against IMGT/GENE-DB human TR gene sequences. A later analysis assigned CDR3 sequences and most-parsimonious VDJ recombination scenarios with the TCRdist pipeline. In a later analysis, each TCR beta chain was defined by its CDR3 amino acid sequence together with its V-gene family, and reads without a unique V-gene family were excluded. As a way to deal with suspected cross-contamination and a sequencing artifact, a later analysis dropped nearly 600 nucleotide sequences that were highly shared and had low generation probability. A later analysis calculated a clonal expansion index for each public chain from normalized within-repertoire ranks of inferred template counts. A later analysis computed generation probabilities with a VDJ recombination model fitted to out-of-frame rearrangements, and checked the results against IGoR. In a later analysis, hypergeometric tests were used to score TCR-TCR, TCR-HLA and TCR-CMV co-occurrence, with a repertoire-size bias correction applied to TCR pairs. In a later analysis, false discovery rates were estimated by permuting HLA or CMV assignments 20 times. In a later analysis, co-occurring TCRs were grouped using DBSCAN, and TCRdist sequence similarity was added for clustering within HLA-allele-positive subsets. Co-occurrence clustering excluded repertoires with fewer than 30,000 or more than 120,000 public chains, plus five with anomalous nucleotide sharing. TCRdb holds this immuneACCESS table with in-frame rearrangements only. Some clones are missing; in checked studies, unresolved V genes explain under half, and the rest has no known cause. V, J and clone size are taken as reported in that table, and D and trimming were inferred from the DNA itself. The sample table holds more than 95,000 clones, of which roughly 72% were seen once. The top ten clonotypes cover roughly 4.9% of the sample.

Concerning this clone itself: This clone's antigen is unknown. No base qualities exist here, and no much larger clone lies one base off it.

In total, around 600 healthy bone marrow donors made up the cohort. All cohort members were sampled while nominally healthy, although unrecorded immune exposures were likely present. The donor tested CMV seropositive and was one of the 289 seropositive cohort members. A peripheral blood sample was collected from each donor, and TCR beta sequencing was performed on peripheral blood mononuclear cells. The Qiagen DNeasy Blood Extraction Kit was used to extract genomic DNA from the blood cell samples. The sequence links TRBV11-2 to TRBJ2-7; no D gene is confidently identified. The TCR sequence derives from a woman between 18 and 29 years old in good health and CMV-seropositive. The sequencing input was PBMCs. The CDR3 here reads CASSHYEQYF. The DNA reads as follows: TGTGCCAGCAGCCACTACGAGCAGTACTTC.